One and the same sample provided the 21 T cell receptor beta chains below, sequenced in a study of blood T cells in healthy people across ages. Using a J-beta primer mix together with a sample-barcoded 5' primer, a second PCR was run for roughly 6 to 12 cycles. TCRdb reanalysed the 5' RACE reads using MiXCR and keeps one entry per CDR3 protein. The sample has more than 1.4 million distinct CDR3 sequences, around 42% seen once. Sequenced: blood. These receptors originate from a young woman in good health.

CDR3 sequence reads: CASSSSGGGQETQYF. Here the CDR3 DNA reads TGCGCCAGCAGCTCCAGCGGGGGGGGCCAAGAGACCCAGTACTTC. The V gene is TRBV5-1, the J gene TRBJ2-5; 10 bases match TRBD2. The V segment lost 3 bases and the J segment 1 base; nucleotides outside the gene matches: 3. The CDR3 runs to 15 residues. CDR1 and CDR2 from the germline V gene are SGHRS and YFSETQ. The full variable domain, with the rest looked up from reference TRBV5-1 and TRBJ2-5, is KAGVTQTPRYLIKTRGQQVTLSCSPISGHRSVSWYQQTPGQGLQFLFEYFSETQRNKGNFPGRFSGRQFSNSRSEMNVSTLELGDSALYLCASSSSGGGQETQYFGPGTRLLVL.

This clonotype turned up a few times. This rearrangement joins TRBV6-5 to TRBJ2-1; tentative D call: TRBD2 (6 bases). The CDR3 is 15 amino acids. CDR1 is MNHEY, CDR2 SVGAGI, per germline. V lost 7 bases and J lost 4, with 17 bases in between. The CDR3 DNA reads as TGTGCCAGCATGTCGGAGGGAGCGCATTACAATGAGCAGTTCTTC. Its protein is CASMSEGAHYNEQFF.

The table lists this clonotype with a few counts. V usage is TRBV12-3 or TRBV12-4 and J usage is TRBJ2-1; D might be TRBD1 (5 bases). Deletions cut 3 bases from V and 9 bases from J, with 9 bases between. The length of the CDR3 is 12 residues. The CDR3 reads CASSFRGIEQFF. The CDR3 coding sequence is TGTGCCAGCAGTTTTAGGGGTATTGAGCAGTTCTTC.

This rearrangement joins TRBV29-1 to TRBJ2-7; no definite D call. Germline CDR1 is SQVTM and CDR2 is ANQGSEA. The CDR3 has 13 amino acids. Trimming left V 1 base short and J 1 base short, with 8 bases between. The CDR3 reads CSVEGGDSYEQYF. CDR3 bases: TGCAGCGTTGAAGGTGGAGATTCCTACGAGCAGTACTTC.

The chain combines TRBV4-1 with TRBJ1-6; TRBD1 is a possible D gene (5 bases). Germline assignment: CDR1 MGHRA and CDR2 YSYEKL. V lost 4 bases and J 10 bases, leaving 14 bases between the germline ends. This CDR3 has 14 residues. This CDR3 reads CASSLGDMRSPLHF. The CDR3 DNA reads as TGCGCCAGCAGCCTGGGGGATATGAGGTCACCCCTCCACTTT.

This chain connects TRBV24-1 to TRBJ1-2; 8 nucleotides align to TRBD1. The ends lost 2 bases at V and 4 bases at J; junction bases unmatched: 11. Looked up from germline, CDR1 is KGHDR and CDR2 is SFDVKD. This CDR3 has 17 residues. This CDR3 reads CATSDSRTGKTLYGYTF. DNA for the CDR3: TGTGCCACCAGTGATTCACGGACAGGGAAGACCCTCTATGGCTACACCTTC.

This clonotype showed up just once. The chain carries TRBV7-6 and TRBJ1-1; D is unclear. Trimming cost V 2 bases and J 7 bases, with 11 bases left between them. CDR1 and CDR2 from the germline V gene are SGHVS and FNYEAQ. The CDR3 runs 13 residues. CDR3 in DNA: TGTGCCAGCAGCTTAACGGACGGAGTTGAAGCTTTCTTT. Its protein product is CASSLTDGVEAFF.

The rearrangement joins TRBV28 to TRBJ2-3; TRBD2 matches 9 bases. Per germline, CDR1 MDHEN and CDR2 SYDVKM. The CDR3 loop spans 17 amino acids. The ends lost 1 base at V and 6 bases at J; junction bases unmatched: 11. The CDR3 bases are TGTGCCAGCAGTTTATATGAGGCGGCGGGGGGGCGTGATACGCAGTATTTT. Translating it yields CASSLYEAAGGRDTQYF. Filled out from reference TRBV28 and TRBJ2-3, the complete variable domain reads DVKVTQSSRYLVKRTGEKVFLECVQDMDHENMFWYRQDPGLGLRLIYFSYDVKMKEKGDIPEGYSVSREKKERFSLILESASTNQTSMYLCASSLYEAAGGRDTQYFGPGTRLTVL.

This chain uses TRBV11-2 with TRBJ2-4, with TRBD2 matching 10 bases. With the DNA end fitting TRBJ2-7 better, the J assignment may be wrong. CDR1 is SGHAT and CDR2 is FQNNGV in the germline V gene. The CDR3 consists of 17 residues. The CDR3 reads CASSLAAWTSGGYEQYF. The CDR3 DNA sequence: TGTGCCAGCAGCTTAGCCGCATGGACTAGCGGAGGCTACGAGCAGTACTTC.

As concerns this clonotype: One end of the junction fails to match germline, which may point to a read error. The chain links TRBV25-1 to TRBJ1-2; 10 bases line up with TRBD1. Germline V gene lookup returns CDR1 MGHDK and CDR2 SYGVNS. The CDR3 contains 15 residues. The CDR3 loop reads CASSEGQGPNHGYTF. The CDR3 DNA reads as TGTGCCAGCAGTGAGGGACAGGGGCCTAACCATGGCTACACCTTC.

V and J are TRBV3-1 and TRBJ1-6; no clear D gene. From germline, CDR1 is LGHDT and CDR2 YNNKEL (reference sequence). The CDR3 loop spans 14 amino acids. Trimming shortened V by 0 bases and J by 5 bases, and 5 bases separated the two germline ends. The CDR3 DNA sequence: TGTGCCAGCAGCCAAGACGGAAATAATTCACCCCTCCACTTT. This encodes CASSQDGNNSPLHF.

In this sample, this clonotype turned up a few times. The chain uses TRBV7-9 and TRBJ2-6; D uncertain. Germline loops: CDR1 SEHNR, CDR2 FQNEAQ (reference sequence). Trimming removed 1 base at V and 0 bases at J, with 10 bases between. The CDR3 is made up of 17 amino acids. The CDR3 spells CASSLEQTSSGANVLTF. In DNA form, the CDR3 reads TGTGCCAGCAGCTTAGAGCAAACAAGCTCTGGGGCCAACGTCCTGACTTTC.

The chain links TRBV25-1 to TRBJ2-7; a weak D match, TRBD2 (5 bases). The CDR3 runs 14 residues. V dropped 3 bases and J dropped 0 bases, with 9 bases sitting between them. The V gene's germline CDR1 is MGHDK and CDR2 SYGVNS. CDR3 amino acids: CASSEGASSYEQYF. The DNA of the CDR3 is TGTGCCAGCAGTGAGGGAGCGAGCTCCTACGAGCAGTACTTC.

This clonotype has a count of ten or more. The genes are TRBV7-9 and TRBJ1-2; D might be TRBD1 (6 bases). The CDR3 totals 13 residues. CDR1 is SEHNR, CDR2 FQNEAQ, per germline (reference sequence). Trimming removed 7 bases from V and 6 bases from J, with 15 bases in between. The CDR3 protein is CASTTGQGNGYTF. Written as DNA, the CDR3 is TGTGCCAGCACCACGGGGCAGGGGAATGGCTACACCTTC.

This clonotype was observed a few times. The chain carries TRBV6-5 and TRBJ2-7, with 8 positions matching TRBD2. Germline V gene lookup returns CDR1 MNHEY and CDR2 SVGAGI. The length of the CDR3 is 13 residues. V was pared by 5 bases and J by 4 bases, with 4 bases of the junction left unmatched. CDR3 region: CASSREGRYEQYF. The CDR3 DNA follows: TGTGCCAGCAGTCGGGAGGGCCGATACGAGCAGTACTTC.

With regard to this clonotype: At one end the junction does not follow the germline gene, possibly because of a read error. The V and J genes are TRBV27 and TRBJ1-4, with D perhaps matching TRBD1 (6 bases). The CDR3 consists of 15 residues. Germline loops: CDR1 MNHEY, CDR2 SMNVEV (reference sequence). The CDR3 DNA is TGCGCCAGCACCCCTCGGGGGGCCCTAGGTGAAAAACTGTTTTTT. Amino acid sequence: CASTPRGALGEKLFF.

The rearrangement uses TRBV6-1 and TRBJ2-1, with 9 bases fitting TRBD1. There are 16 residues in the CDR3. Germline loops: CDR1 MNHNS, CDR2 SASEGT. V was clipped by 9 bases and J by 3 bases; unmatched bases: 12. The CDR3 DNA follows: TGTGCCAGTAGAGTAACCGGGACAGGGTACTACAATGAGCAGTTCTTC. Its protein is CASRVTGTGYYNEQFF.

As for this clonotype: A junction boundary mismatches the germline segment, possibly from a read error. The CDR3 spells CASSSKGLAGYYKEQFF. CDR3 DNA: TGTGCCAGCAGTTCGAAGGGACTAGCGGGATACTACAAGGAGCAGTTCTTC. The V and J genes are TRBV12-3 or TRBV12-4 and TRBJ2-1; 13 bases are a match to TRBD2. The CDR3 has 17 amino acids.

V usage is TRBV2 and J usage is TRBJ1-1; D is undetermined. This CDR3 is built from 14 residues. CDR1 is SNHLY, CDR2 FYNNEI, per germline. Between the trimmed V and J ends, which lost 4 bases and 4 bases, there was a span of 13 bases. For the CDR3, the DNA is TGTGCCAGCAGTGTGGGGTTAGGCACCACTGAAGCTTTCTTT. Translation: CASSVGLGTTEAFF. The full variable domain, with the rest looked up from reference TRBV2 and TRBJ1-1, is EPEVTQTPSHQVTQMGQEVILRCVPISNHLYFYWYRQILGQKVEFLVSFYNNEISEKSEIFDDQFSVERPDGSNFTLKIRSTKLEDSAMYFCASSVGLGTTEAFFGQGTRLTVV.

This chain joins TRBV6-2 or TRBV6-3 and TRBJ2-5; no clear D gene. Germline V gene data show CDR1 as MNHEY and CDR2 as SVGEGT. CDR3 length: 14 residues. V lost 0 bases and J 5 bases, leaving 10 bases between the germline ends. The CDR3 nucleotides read TGTGCCAGCAGTTACTCGAAGGTGCTGGAGACCCAGTACTTC. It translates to CASSYSKVLETQYF.

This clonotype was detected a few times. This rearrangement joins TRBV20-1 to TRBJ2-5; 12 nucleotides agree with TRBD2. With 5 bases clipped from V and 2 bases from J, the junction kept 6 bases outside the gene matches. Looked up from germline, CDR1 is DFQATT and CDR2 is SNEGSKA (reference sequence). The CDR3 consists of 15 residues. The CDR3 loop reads CSAGPSGRAQETQYF. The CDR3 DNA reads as TGCAGTGCTGGACCTAGCGGGAGGGCTCAAGAGACCCAGTACTTC.